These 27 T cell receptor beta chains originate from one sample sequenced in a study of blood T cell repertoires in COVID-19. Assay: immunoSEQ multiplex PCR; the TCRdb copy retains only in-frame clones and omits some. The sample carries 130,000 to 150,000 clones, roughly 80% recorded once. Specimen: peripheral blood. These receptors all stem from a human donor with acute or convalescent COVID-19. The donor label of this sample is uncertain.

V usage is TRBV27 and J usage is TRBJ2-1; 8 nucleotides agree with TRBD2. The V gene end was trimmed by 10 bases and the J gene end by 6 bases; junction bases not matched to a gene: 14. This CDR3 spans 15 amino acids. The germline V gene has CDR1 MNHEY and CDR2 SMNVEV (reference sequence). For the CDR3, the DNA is TGTGCCAACCCGAAGAGCGGGGGAGGGGGCAATGAGCAGTTCTTC. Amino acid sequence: CANPKSGGGGNEQFF.

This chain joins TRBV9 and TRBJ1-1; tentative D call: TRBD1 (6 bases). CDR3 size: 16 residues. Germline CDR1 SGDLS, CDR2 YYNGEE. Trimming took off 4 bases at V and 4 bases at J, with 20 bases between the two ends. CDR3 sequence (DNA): TGTGCCAGCAGCACCGGGGGGACACTCATGGGCACTGAAGCTTTCTTT. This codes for CASSTGGTLMGTEAFF. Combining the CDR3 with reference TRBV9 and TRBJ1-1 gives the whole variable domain DSGVTQTPKHLITATGQRVTLRCSPRSGDLSVYWYQQSLDQGLQFLIQYYNGEERAKGNILERFSAQQFPDLHSELNLSSLELGDSALYFCASSTGGTLMGTEAFFGQGTRLTVV.

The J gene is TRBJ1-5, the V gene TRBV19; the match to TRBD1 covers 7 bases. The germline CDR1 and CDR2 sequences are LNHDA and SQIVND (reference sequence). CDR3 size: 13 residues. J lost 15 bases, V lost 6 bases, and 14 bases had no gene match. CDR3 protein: CASSREQGSGWHF. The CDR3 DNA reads TGTGCCAGTAGCCGTGAACAGGGGAGCGGATGGCATTTT.

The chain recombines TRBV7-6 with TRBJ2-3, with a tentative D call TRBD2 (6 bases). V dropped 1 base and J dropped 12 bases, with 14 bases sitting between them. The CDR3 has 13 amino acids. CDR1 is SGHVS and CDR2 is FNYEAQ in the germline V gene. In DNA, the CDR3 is TGTGCCAGCAGCTTAGGGCGGGACTTCGGCCAGTATTTT. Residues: CASSLGRDFGQYF.

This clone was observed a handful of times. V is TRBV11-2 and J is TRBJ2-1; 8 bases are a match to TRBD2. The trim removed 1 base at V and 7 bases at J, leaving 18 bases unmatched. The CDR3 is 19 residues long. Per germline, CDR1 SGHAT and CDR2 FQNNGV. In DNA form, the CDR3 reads TGTGCCAGCAGCTTAGGGCTTGGGTTCGGGACTAGTACGGGGAATGAGCAGTTCTTC. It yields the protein CASSLGLGFGTSTGNEQFF.

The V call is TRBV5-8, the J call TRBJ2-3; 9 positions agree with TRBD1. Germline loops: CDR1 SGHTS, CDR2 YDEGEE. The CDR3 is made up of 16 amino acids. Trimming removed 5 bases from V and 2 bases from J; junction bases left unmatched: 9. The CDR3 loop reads CASSKGTGPDTDTQYF. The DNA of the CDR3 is TGTGCCAGCAGTAAGGGGACAGGGCCTGACACAGATACGCAGTATTTT. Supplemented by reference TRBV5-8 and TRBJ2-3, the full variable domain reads EAGVTQSPTHLIKTRGQQATLRCSPISGHTSVYWYQQALGLGLQFLLWYDEGEERNRGNFPPRFSGRQFPNYSSELNVNALELEDSALYLCASSKGTGPDTDTQYFGPGTRLTVL.

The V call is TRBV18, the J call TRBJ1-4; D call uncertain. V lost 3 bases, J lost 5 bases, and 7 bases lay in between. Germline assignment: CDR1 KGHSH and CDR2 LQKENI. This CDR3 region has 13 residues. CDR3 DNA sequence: TGTGCCAGCTCACCCCTACTCAATGAAAAACTGTTTTTT. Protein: CASSPLLNEKLFF.

The CDR3 loop is CAGSRGSNSPLHF. The CDR3 nucleotides are TGTGCCGGATCTAGGGGCTCCAATTCACCCCTCCACTTT. V gene TRBV30 combines with J gene TRBJ1-6, with D maybe TRBD1 (5 bases). This CDR3 has 13 amino acids. The V and J ends lost 8 bases and 7 bases respectively, with 15 bases between them. In germline, CDR1 is GTSNPN, CDR2 SVGIG (reference sequence).

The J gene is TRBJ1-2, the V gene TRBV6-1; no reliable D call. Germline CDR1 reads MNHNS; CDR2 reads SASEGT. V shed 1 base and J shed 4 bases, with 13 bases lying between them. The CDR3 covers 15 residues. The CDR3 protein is CASSEGLTAGYGYTF. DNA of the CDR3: TGTGCCAGCAGTGAAGGGCTCACAGCGGGCTATGGCTACACCTTC.

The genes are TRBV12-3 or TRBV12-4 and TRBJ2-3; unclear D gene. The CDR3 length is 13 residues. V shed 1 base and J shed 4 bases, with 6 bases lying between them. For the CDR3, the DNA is TGTGCCAGCAGTTTAGTGTCGGCAGATACGCAGTATTTT. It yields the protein CASSLVSADTQYF.

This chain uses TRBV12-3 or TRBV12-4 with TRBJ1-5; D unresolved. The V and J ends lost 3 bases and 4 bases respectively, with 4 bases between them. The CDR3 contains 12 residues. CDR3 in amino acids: CASSFSNQPQHF. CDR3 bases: TGTGCCAGCAGTTTTAGTAATCAGCCCCAGCATTTT.

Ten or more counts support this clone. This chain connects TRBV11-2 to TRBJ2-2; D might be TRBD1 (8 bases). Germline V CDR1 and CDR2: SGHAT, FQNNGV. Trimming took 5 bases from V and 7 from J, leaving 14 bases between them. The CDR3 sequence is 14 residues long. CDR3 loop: CASSQDREGGELFF. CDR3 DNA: TGTGCCAGCAGCCAGGACAGGGAGGGCGGGGAGCTGTTTTTT.

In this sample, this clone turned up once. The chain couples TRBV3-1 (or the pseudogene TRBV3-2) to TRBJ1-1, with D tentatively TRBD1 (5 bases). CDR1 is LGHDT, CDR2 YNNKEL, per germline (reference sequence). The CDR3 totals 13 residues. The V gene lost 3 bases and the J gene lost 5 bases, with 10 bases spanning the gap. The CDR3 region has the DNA TGTGCCAGCAGCCAGAAGGGGCGGACTGAAGCTTTCTTT. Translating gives CASSQKGRTEAFF.

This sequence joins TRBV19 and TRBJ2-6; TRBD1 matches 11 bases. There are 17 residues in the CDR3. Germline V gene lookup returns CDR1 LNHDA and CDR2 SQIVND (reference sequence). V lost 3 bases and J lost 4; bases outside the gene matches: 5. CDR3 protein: CASSIGTGGSGANVLTF. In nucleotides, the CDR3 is TGTGCCAGTAGTATTGGGACAGGGGGATCAGGGGCCAACGTCCTGACTTTC.

The CDR3 bases are TGTGCCAGCAGCGTAGGAGGGAATCAAGAGACCCAGTACTTC. This encodes CASSVGGNQETQYF. V gene TRBV9 combines with J gene TRBJ2-5, with TRBD2 as a possible D gene (5 bases). Germline V CDR1 and CDR2: SGDLS, YYNGEE. The CDR3 consists of 14 residues. The ends were cut back, 0 bases at V and 2 bases at J, with 8 bases in the middle.

The CDR3 bases are TGCGCCAGCAGCGCCGGGGGGGCTGGTGGGGCCAACGTCCTGACTTTC. Amino acids: CASSAGGAGGANVLTF. The V call is TRBV5-1, the J call TRBJ2-6; 8 bases match TRBD2. Trimming removed 4 bases from V and 3 bases from J; junction bases left unmatched: 6. From germline, CDR1 is SGHRS and CDR2 YFSETQ. This CDR3 comprises 16 residues.

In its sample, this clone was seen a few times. The CDR3 spells CASSPGGGSSKNTIYF. The CDR3 nucleotides are TGTGCCAGCAGCCCGGGAGGGGGCAGCAGCAAAAACACCATATATTTT. The chain is built from TRBV13 and TRBJ1-3; 7 nucleotides line up with TRBD1. The germline gives CDR1 PRHDT, CDR2 FYEKMQ (reference sequence). The CDR3 is made up of 16 amino acids. Trimming cost V 5 bases and J 6 bases; bases outside gene matches: 13.

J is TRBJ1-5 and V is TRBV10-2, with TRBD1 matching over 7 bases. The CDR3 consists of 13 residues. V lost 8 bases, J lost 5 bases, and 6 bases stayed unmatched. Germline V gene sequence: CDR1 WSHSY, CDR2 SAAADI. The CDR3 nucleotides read TGCGCCAGCCAGAAGGGGGCTTATCAGCCCCAGCATTTT. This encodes CASQKGAYQPQHF.

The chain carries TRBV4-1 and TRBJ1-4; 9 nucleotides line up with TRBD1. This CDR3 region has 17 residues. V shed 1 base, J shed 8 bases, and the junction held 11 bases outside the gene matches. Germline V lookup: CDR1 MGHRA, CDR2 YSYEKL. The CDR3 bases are TGCGCCAGCAGCCAAGGAAGATTGGGACAGGGTTTCGAAAAACTGTTTTTT. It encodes CASSQGRLGQGFEKLFF.

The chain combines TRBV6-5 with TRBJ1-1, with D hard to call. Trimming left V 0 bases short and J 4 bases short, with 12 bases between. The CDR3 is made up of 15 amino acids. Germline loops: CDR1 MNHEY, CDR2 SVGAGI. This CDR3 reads CASSYSGPGGTEAFF. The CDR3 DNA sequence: TGTGCCAGCAGTTACTCAGGCCCAGGAGGCACTGAAGCTTTCTTT.

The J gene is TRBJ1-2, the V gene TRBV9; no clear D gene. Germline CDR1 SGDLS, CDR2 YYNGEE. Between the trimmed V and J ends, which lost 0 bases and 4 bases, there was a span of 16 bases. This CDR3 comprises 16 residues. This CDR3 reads CASSVAAGGPAYGYTF. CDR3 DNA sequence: TGTGCCAGCAGCGTAGCCGCCGGCGGGCCGGCCTATGGCTACACCTTC.

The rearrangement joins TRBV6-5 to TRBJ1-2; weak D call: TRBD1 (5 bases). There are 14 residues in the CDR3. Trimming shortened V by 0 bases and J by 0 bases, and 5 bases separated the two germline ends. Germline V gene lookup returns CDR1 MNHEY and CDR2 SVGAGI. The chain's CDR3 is CASSYSQANYGYTF. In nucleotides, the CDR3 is TGTGCCAGCAGTTACTCACAGGCTAACTATGGCTACACCTTC.

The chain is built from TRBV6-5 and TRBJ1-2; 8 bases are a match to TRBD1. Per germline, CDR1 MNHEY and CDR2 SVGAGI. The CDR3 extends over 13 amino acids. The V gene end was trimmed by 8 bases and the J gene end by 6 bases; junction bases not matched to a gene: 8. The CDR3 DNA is TGTGCCAGCTGCCCACAGGGGGGAAATGGCTACACCTTC. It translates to CASCPQGGNGYTF.

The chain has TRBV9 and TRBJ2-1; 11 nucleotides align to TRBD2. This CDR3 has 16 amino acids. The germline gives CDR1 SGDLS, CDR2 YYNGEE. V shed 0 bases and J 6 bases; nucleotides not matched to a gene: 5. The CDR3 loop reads CASSVASGLAANEQFF. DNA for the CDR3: TGTGCCAGCAGCGTAGCTTCGGGACTAGCGGCCAATGAGCAGTTCTTC.

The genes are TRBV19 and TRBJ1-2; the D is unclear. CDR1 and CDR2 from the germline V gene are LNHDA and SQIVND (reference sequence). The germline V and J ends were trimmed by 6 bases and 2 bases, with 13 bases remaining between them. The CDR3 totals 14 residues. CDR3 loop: CASRDQGRNYGYTF. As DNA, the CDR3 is TGTGCCAGTAGGGACCAAGGGAGAAACTATGGCTACACCTTC.

In nucleotides, the CDR3 is TGTGCCAGCAGGACTAGCGGGGCCGCGGGGTATTTT. Translating it yields CASRTSGAAGYF. The genes are TRBV2 and TRBJ2-3; 11 nucleotides match TRBD2. This CDR3 is 12 amino acids long. J gave up 14 bases and V 6 bases, and 7 bases lay outside the gene matches. Germline assignment: CDR1 SNHLY and CDR2 FYNNEI.

The CDR3 region is CASAGNYYNEQFF. The CDR3 DNA follows: TGTGCCAGCGCAGGGAATTACTACAATGAGCAGTTCTTC. The gene calls are TRBV21-1 and TRBJ2-1; the D segment call TRBD1 is taken from the table without a DNA check. TRBV21-1 constitutes a pseudogene. The CDR3 extends over 13 amino acids.